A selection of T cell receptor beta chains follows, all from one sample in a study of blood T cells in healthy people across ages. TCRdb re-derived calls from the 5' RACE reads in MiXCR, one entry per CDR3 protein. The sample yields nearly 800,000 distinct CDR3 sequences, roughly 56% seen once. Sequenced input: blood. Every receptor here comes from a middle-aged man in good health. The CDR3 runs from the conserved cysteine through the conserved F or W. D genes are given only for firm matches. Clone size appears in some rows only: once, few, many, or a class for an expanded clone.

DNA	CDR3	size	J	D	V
TGTGCCAGCAGTTACGCAGACAGGGGCTATGGCTACACCTTC	CASSYADRGYGYTF	once	TRBJ1-2	TRBD1	TRBV6-5
TGCGCCAGCACCCTCGCCGGGTGGACTAGCGCAAGGGAGACCCAGTACTTC	CASTLAGWTSARETQYF	few	TRBJ2-5	TRBD2	TRBV5-1
TGTGCCAGCAGGGGGAGGGGTTCGTCCTACGAGCAGTACTTC	CASRGRGSSYEQYF	many	TRBJ2-7	TRBD2	TRBV2
TGCAGTGTTTCAGACCCTGGAAATCAGCCCCAGCATTTT	CSVSDPGNQPQHF	few	TRBJ1-5	NA	TRBV20-1
TGCGCCGGCAGCTTCTACCCGACAGGGGGCACCTACAATGAGCAGTTCTTC	CAGSFYPTGGTYNEQFF	NA	TRBJ2-1	TRBD1	TRBV5-1
TGTGCCAGCAGCAGGAAGACAGGGTCCTACGAGCAGTACTTC	CASSRKTGSYEQYF	few	TRBJ2-7	TRBD1	TRBV27
TGTGCCACCAGCAGAGGAGAGGGTGCCGGGGAGCTGTTTTTT	CATSRGEGAGELFF	few	TRBJ2-2	NA	TRBV15
TGTGCCAGCGGACCAGACTCAAATACGCAGTATTTT	CASGPDSNTQYF	NA	TRBJ2-3	NA	TRBV12-3/TRBV12-4
TGCAGCGTTGTCGGTACAGGCTACGAGCAGTACTTC	CSVVGTGYEQYF	NA	TRBJ2-7	NA	TRBV29-1
TGTGCCAGCAGTTTATTCGGTGCCTCTGGGGCCAGCGTCCTGACTTTC	CASSLFGASGASVLTF	NA	TRBJ2-6	NA	TRBV27
TGTGCCAGCAGCCCCGAGACAGGCCTTTACAATGAGCAGTTCTTC	CASSPETGLYNEQFF	once	TRBJ2-1	NA	TRBV7-2
TGCGCCAGCTTCTCTACAACAGCCACAGATACGCAGTATTTT	CASFSTTATDTQYF	NA	TRBJ2-3	NA	TRBV5-1
TGTGCCAGCAGCCAAGAATTCAAATCGCTAAGCTCCTACGAGCAGTACTTC	CASSQEFKSLSSYEQYF	once	TRBJ2-7	NA	TRBV14
TGTGCCAGCAGCTTACCCGAGACAGCTCTCCAAGAGACCCAGTACTTC	CASSLPETALQETQYF	few	TRBJ2-5	NA	TRBV11-2
TGTGCCAGCAGCTTCTTACAGGTTCAGTTCTTC	CASSFLQVQFF	few	TRBJ2-1	NA	TRBV7-2
TGTGCCATCAGTGACCCTATCTCAGGGGATCGATCCTACGAGCAGTACTTC	CAISDPISGDRSYEQYF	NA	TRBJ2-7	NA	TRBV10-3
TGTGCCAGCAGCTTAAGGTTTCGGGGGAAGAGGGAAAACCAAGAGACCCAGTACTTC	CASSLRFRGKRENQETQYF	NA	TRBJ2-5	NA	TRBV7-3
TGCGCCAGCAGTTCTATCGGGGTAGAGACCCAGTACTTC	CASSSIGVETQYF	NA	TRBJ2-5	NA	TRBV5-1
TGTGCCAGCAAGGCTAGCGGGATCCGCACAGATACGCAGTATTTT	CASKASGIRTDTQYF	NA	TRBJ2-3	TRBD2	TRBV28
TGCGCCAGCAGCTTGGCGACAGGGCCTACCATGGCCCAGTACTTC	CASSLATGPTMAQYF	NA	TRBJ2-5	TRBD1	TRBV5-1
TGTGCCAGCAGCTTAGCGCTAGCGGGAGGGATAGATACGCAGTATTTT	CASSLALAGGIDTQYF	NA	TRBJ2-3	TRBD2	TRBV7-2
TGTGCCAGCAGCTTAGCTCCAGTAGGACTAGCAGTCCCCACAGATACGCAGTATTTT	CASSLAPVGLAVPTDTQYF	NA	TRBJ2-3	TRBD2	TRBV7-2
TGTGCCAGCAGTGTTAACAGGGATCAGCCCCAGCATTTT	CASSVNRDQPQHF	few	TRBJ1-5	NA	TRBV12-3/TRBV12-4
TGTGCCAGCAGCTTCGACAGGGAGGGTGGCTACACCTTC	CASSFDREGGYTF	many	TRBJ1-2	TRBD1	TRBV7-8
TGTGCCAGCAGCCCGAATGCAGGGTCCCTCTATGGCTACACCTTC	CASSPNAGSLYGYTF	NA	TRBJ1-2	NA	TRBV3-1
TGTGCCAGCAGCCCGGGGAGAGATCACTATAATTCACCCCTCCACTTT	CASSPGRDHYNSPLHF	NA	TRBJ1-6	NA	TRBV6-4
TGTGCCAGCAGCCAAACGGGGACTAGCGGGATAGGGGATGAGCAGTTCTTC	CASSQTGTSGIGDEQFF	NA	TRBJ2-1	TRBD2	TRBV4-2
TGTGCAACCCTTTCCCAGCGGAAAACCGGGGAGCTGTTTTTT	CATLSQRKTGELFF	NA	TRBJ2-2	NA	TRBV9
TGTGCCAGCAGTCGCGACTGGAGCTCCTACGAGCAGTACTTC	CASSRDWSSYEQYF	NA	TRBJ2-7	NA	TRBV6-6
TGTGCCAGCAGTTTAGCAGAGATCTATGAGCAGTTCTTC	CASSLAEIYEQFF	few	TRBJ2-1	NA	TRBV6-2/TRBV6-3
TGTGCCAGCAGTGTGGAGGCGGGGGAAACAGATACGCAGTATTTT	CASSVEAGETDTQYF	few	TRBJ2-3	TRBD2	TRBV6-1
TGTGCCGGCAGTTTATCCCGGACTGCACTCAATCAGCCCCAGCATTTT	CAGSLSRTALNQPQHF	NA	TRBJ1-5	NA	TRBV12-3/TRBV12-4
TGTGCCAGCAGCATTGACAGCAACTCCTATAATTCACCCCTCCACTTT	CASSIDSNSYNSPLHF	NA	TRBJ1-6	NA	TRBV7-2
TGTGCCAGCAGTCGAAACCGAGACGAGCAGTACTTC	CASSRNRDEQYF	NA	TRBJ2-7	NA	TRBV9
TGTGCCAGCAGTTTACAGGGACCTGGCTACACCTTC	CASSLQGPGYTF	once	TRBJ1-2	NA	TRBV28